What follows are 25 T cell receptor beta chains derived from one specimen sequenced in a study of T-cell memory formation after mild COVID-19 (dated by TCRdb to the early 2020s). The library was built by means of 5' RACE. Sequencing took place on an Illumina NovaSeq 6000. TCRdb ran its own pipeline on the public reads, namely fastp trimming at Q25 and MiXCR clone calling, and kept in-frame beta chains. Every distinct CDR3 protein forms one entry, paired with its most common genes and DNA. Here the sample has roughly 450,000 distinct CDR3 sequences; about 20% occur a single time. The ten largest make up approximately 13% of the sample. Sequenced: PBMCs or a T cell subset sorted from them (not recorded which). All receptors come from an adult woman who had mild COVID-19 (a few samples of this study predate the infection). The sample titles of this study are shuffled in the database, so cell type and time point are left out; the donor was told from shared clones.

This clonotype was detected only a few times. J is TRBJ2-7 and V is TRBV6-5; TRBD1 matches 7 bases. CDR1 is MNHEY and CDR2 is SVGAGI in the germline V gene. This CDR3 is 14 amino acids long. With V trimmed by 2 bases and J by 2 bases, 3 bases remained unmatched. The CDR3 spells CASSYGQGAYEQYF. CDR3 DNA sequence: TGTGCCAGCAGTTACGGCCAGGGGGCCTACGAGCAGTACTTC.

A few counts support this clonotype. The CDR3 DNA sequence: TGTGCCAGCAGGACAGGGGGCTATTCACCCCTCCACTTT. The encoded protein is CASRTGGYSPLHF. The J gene is TRBJ1-6, the V gene TRBV27; 10 bases match TRBD1. The ends lost 6 bases at V and 8 bases at J; junction bases unmatched: 1. This CDR3 contains 13 residues. CDR1 is MNHEY and CDR2 is SMNVEV in the germline V gene (reference sequence).

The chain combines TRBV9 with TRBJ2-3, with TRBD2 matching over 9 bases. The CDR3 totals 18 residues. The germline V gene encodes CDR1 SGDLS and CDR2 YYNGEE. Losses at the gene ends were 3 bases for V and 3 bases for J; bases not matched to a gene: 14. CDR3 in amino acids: CASSARGGASGRTDTQYF. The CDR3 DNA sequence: TGTGCCAGCAGCGCCCGAGGAGGGGCCAGCGGGAGGACAGATACGCAGTATTTT.

DNA for the CDR3: TGTGCCAGCAGCTTGTTGGGCGGGCCCACAGATACGCAGTATTTT. This sequence encodes CASSLLGGPTDTQYF. The rearrangement uses TRBV5-5 and TRBJ2-3, with D perhaps matching TRBD2 (5 bases). The CDR3 runs to 15 residues. Looked up from germline, CDR1 is SGHKS and CDR2 is YYEKEE (reference sequence). V was shortened by 1 base and J by 2 bases, with 11 bases between the two germline ends. Full variable domain (missing parts from reference TRBV5-5 and TRBJ2-3): DAGVTQSPTHLIKTRGQQVTLRCSPISGHKSVSWYQQVLGQGPQFIFQYYEKEERGRGNFPDRFSARQFPNYSSELNVNALLLGDSALYLCASSLLGGPTDTQYFGPGTRLTVL.

The CDR3 DNA is TGCAGCGTTCCACATCAGTTGGGGGTCACAGATACGCAGTATTTT. It specifies CSVPHQLGVTDTQYF. This rearrangement joins TRBV29-1 to TRBJ2-3; D could derive from TRBD1 or TRBD2 (5 bases each). The V gene's germline CDR1 is SQVTM and CDR2 ANQGSEA. The length of the CDR3 is 15 residues. V lost 5 bases to trimming and J lost 2 bases, with 17 bases between them.

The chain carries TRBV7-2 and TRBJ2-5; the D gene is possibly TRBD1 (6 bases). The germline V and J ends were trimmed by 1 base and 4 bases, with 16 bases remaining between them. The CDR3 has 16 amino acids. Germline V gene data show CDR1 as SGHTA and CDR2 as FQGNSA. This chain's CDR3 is CASSLVGGAIRETQYF. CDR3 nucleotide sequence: TGTGCCAGCAGCTTAGTTGGGGGCGCGATCAGAGAGACCCAGTACTTC.

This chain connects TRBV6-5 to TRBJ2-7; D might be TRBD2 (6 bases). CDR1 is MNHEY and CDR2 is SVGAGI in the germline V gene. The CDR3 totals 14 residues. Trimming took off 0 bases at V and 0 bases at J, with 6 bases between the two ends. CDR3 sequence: CASSYSRGSYEQYF. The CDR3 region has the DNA TGTGCCAGCAGTTACTCGCGGGGCTCCTACGAGCAGTACTTC.

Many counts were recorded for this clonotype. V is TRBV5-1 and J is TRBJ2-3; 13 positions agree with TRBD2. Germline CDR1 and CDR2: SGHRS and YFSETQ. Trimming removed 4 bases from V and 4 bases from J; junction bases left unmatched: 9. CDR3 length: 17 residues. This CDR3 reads CASSPVTSGGAADTQYF. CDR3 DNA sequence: TGCGCCAGCAGCCCTGTAACTAGCGGGGGGGCCGCAGATACGCAGTATTTT.

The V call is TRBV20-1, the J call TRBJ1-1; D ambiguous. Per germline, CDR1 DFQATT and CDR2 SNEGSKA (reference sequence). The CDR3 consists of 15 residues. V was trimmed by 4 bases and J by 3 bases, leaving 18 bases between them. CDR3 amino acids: CSAIRPGPLYTEAFF. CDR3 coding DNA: TGCAGTGCTATTAGACCCGGTCCCCTGTACACTGAAGCTTTCTTT.

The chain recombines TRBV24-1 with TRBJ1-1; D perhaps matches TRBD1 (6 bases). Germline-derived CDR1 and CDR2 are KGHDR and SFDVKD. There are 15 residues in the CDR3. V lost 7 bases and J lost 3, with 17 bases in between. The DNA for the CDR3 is TGTGCCACCAGCGAAAGGGGACATGGGGACACTGAAGCTTTCTTT. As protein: CATSERGHGDTEAFF.

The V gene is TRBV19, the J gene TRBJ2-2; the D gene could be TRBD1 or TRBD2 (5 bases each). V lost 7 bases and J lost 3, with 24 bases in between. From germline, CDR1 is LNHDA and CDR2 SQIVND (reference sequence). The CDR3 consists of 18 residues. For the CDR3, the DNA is TGTGCCAGTATTTCCTACACCGGGGCAGCCCCCGACACCGGGGAGCTGTTTTTT. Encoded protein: CASISYTGAAPDTGELFF.

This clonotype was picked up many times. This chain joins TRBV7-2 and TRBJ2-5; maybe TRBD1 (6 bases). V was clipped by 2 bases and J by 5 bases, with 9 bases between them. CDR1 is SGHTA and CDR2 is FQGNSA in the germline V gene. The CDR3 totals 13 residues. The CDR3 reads CASSLRQGETQYF. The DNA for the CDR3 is TGTGCCAGCAGCTTAAGGCAGGGGGAGACCCAGTACTTC.

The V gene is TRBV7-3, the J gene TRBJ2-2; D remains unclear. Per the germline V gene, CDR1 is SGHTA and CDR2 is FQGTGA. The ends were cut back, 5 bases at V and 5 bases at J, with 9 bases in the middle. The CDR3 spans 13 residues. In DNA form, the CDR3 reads TGTGCCAGCAGCCAAAAGTTAACCGGGGAGCTGTTTTTT. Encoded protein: CASSQKLTGELFF.

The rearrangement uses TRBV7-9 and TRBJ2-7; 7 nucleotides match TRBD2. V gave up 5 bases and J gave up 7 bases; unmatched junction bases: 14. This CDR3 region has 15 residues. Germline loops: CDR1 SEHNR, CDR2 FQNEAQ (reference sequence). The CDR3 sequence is CASSRKIAGSWEQYF. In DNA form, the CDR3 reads TGTGCCAGCAGCCGAAAGATAGCGGGTTCGTGGGAGCAGTACTTC.

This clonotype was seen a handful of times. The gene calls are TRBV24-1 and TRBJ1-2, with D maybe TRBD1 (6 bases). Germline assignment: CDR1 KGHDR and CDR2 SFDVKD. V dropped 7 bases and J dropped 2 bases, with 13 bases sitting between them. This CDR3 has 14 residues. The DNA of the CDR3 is TGTGCCACCAGCGAGAGGACAGACAACTATGGCTACACCTTC. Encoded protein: CATSERTDNYGYTF.

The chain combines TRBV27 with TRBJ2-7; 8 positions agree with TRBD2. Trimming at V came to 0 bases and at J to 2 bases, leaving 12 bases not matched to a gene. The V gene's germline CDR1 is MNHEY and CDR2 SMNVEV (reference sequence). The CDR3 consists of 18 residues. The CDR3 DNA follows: TGTGCCAGCAGTTTATCGATAGCGGGGCCCACCCTCGCCTACGAGCAGTACTTC. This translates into CASSLSIAGPTLAYEQYF.

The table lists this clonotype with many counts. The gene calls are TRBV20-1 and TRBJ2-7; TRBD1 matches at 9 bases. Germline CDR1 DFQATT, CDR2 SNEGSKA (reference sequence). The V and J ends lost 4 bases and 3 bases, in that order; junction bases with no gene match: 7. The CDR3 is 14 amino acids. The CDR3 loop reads CSAKPGTGIYEQYF. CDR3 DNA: TGCAGTGCTAAACCCGGGACAGGGATCTACGAGCAGTACTTC.

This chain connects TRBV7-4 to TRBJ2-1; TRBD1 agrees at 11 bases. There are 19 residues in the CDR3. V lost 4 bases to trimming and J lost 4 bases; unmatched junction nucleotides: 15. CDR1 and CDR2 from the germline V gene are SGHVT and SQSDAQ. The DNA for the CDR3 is TGTGCCAGCAGCTCGGGGACAGGGGGATTACGGGAGGGTTACAATGAGCAGTTCTTC. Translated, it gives CASSSGTGGLREGYNEQFF.

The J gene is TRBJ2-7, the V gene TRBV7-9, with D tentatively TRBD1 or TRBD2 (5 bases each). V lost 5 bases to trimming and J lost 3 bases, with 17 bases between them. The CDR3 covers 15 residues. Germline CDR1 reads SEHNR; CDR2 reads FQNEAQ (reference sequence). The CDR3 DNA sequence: TGTGCCAGCAGCCAAAGAGATCGGGGCGACTACGAGCAGTACTTC. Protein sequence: CASSQRDRGDYEQYF. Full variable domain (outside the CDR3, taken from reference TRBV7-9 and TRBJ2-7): DTGVSQNPRHKITKRGQNVTFRCDPISEHNRLYWYRQTLGQGPEFLTYFQNEAQLEKSRLLSDRFSAERPKGSFSTLEIQRTEQGDSAMYLCASSQRDRGDYEQYFGPGTRLTVT.

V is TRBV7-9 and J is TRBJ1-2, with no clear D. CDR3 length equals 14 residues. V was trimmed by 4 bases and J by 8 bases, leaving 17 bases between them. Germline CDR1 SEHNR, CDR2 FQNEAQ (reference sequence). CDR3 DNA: TGTGCCAGCAGCTCTCGTGACCCGTCGGAGGGCTACACCTTC. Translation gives CASSSRDPSEGYTF. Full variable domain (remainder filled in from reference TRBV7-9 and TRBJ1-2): DTGVSQNPRHKITKRGQNVTFRCDPISEHNRLYWYRQTLGQGPEFLTYFQNEAQLEKSRLLSDRFSAERPKGSFSTLEIQRTEQGDSAMYLCASSSRDPSEGYTFGSGTRLTVV.

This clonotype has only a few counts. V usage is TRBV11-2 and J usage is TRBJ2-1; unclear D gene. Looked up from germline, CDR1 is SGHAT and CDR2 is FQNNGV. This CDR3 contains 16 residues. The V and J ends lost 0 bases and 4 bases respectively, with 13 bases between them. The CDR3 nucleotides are TGTGCCAGCAGCTTAGAATTGGTGACATTTTACAATGAGCAGTTCTTC. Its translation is CASSLELVTFYNEQFF.

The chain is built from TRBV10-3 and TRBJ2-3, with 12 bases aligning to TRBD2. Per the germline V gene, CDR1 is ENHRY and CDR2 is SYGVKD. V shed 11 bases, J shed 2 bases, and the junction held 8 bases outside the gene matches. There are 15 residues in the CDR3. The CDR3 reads CAVASGGVSTDTQYF. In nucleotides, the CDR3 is TGTGCCGTCGCTAGCGGGGGGGTTTCCACAGATACGCAGTATTTT.

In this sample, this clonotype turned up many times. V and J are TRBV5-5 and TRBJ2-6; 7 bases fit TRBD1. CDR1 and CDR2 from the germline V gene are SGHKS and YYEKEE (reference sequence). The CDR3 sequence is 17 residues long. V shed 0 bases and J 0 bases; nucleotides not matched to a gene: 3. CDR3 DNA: TGTGCCAGCAGCTTGGAGGGACAGAACTCTGGGGCCAACGTCCTGACTTTC. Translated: CASSLEGQNSGANVLTF.

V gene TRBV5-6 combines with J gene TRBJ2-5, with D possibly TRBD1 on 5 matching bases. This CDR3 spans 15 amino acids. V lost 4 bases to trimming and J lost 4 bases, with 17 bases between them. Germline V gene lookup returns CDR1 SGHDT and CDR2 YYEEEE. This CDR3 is CASSVISTARETQYF. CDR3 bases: TGTGCCAGCAGCGTGATATCGACAGCGCGAGAGACCCAGTACTTC.

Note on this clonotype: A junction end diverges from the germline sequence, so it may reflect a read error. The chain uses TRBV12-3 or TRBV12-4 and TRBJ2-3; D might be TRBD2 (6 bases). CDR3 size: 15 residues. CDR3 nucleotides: TGTGCCACCAGTGACGAGGGGACTGGCACAGATACGCAGTATTTT. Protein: CATSDEGTGTDTQYF.